This T cell receptor (beta chain) was obtained from a study of shared clonotypes between healthy human individuals. Study-wide results and limits: All-four-donor shared clonotypes had higher generation probabilities than non-shared clonotypes did. Naive CD4 clonotypes were shared across a handful of donors at roughly 5.5%.

Profiled with immunoSEQ multiplex PCR; TCRdb holds only in-frame clones, not every one. The sample has hundreds of thousands of clones, roughly 72% seen once. Note on this clone: The antigen is undetermined.

This CDR3 is 12 amino acids long. Germline V gives CDR1 KGHSH, CDR2 LQKENI. The V end was cut by 2 bases, the J end by 4 bases, with 5 bases between. V usage is TRBV18 and J usage is TRBJ2-5; maybe TRBD2 (5 bases). Specimen: memory CD4+ T cells sorted from blood. This sample's subset: CD45RA-negative fraction. This clonotype was sampled from a woman under 40 in good health. This CDR3 reads CASSPEGETQYF. Here the CDR3 DNA reads TGTGCCAGCTCACCAGAGGGAGAGACCCAGTACTTC.